This is a list of T cell receptor beta chains from one sample in a study of radiotherapy plus CTLA-4 blockade in lung cancer. TCRdb keeps only in-frame clones here, not all; method: immunoSEQ multiplex PCR. The sample contains about 78,000 clones, roughly 86% of which appear only once. This material consisted of peripheral blood, taken from a patient treated with radiotherapy plus ipilimumab. All receptors come from a human donor with non-small cell lung cancer who had a partial response to radiotherapy plus ipilimumab. Each CDR3 is given with its conserved first and last residue. The order of the fields is J gene, D gene, V gene, clone size, CDR3 DNA, CDR3 protein. The D gene is left open where the match is weak. Only part of the rows carry a size: once, few, many, or a class if the clone is expanded.

J: TRBJ1-3
D: .
V: TRBV11-2
size: .
DNA: TGTGCCAGCAGCCCAGGGTCGTATGGAAACACCATATATTTT
CDR3: CASSPGSYGNTIYF

J: TRBJ2-3
D: TRBD2
V: TRBV5-6
size: .
DNA: TGTGCCAGCAGCTTGGAACTAGCGGGAGTTACAGATACGCAGTATTTT
CDR3: CASSLELAGVTDTQYF

J: TRBJ2-3
D: .
V: TRBV9
size: once
DNA: TGTGCCAGCAGCGTAGCGGTATACACAGATACGCAGTATTTT
CDR3: CASSVAVYTDTQYF

J: TRBJ1-1
D: .
V: TRBV9
size: once
DNA: TGTGCCAGCAGCACAGGGACCATGAACACTGAAGCTTTCTTT
CDR3: CASSTGTMNTEAFF

J: TRBJ1-5
D: TRBD1
V: TRBV10-3
size: .
DNA: TGTGCCATCAGCCCAGGGGGCGCCGATCAGCCCCAGCATTTT
CDR3: CAISPGGADQPQHF

J: TRBJ1-1
D: TRBD1
V: TRBV5-1
size: .
DNA: TGCGCCAGCAGCTTGGTAGGGACAGGGGGCCCGAACACTGAAGCTTTCTTT
CDR3: CASSLVGTGGPNTEAFF

J: TRBJ2-2
D: .
V: TRBV2
size: .
DNA: TGTGCCAGCAGATTCCAGGCTAACTCGAACACCGGGGAGCTGTTTTTT
CDR3: CASRFQANSNTGELFF

J: TRBJ2-3
D: .
V: TRBV10-1
size: .
DNA: TGCGCCAGCAGTGACCCCGAGGGCCTCACAGATACGCAGTATTTT
CDR3: CASSDPEGLTDTQYF

J: TRBJ1-2
D: .
V: TRBV7-2
size: .
DNA: TGTGCCAGCAGCTTAGCGGGCAGCTATGGCTACACCTTC
CDR3: CASSLAGSYGYTF

J: TRBJ2-3
D: .
V: TRBV5-1
size: .
DNA: TGCGCCAGCAGCCTCGAGGAGCGGTCCACAGATACGCAGTATTTT
CDR3: CASSLEERSTDTQYF

J: TRBJ2-6
D: .
V: TRBV7-2
size: .
DNA: TGTGCCAGCAGCACCCAAAACAGGGCGGAAGGGGCCAACGTCCTGACTTTC
CDR3: CASSTQNRAEGANVLTF

J: TRBJ1-1
D: TRBD1
V: TRBV4-1
size: .
DNA: TGCGCCAGCAGCCCATGGGACAGGGGGATACTTAGGAACACTGAAGCTTTCTTT
CDR3: CASSPWDRGILRNTEAFF

J: TRBJ1-1
D: .
V: TRBV18
size: .
DNA: TGTGCCAGCTCACCAGGGGGCGGGGGCTATCAAGCTTTCTTT
CDR3: CASSPGGGGYQAFF

J: TRBJ1-5
D: .
V: TRBV7-5
size: .
DNA: TGTGCCAGAAGCTTAATCTTTCCTGGACGGACAGGGGACGCCAATAATCAGCCCCAGCATTTT
CDR3: CARSLIFPGRTGDANNQPQHF

J: TRBJ1-1
D: .
V: TRBV5-1
size: .
DNA: TGCGCCAGCAGCTTCTGGAATCGGTTGGGAGGCACTGAAGCTTTCTTT
CDR3: CASSFWNRLGGTEAFF

J: TRBJ1-5
D: .
V: TRBV7-8
size: .
DNA: TGTGCCAGCAGCAAAAGCCTGGGCTCGGACGTCGGGGGGAGTTCCCAGCATTTT
CDR3: CASSKSLGSDVGGSSQHF

J: TRBJ2-6
D: .
V: TRBV19
size: .
DNA: TGTGCCAGTACCGATAATATACCGGTACCCGGGGCCAACGTCCTGACTTTC
CDR3: CASTDNIPVPGANVLTF

J: TRBJ2-1
D: TRBD2
V: TRBV11-2
size: .
DNA: TGTGCCAGCAGCTTAGATCTTCTTAGCGGGAGATGGTCCTACAATGAGCAGTTCTTC
CDR3: CASSLDLLSGRWSYNEQFF

J: TRBJ1-1
D: .
V: TRBV27
size: .
DNA: TGTGCCAGCAGTTTAGGTTGGGGGCAGTACTCGAACACTGAAGCTTTCTTT
CDR3: CASSLGWGQYSNTEAFF

J: TRBJ1-1
D: .
V: TRBV5-1
size: .
DNA: TGCGCCAGCAGCTTGACATCGAACACTGAAGCTTTCTTT
CDR3: CASSLTSNTEAFF

J: TRBJ1-1
D: TRBD1
V: TRBV28
size: .
DNA: TGTGCCAGCAGGAGAACTCGGACAGGGGCGGGGGTAAACACTGAAGCTTTCTTT
CDR3: CASRRTRTGAGVNTEAFF

J: TRBJ1-2
D: .
V: TRBV11-2
size: .
DNA: TGTGCCAGCAGCTTAGTGGGGCAGGGACTTCGGGGCTACACCTTC
CDR3: CASSLVGQGLRGYTF

J: TRBJ2-5
D: TRBD1
V: TRBV6-1
size: .
DNA: TGTGCCAGCAGGAGGGACAGGGGGGAAGAGACCCAGTACTTC
CDR3: CASRRDRGEETQYF

J: TRBJ1-1
D: TRBD1
V: TRBV28
size: .
DNA: TGTGCCAGCAGTCGGACAGGCAAGAACGTCATGAACACTGAAGCTTTCTTT
CDR3: CASSRTGKNVMNTEAFF

J: TRBJ1-1
D: .
V: TRBV18
size: .
DNA: TGTGCCAGCTCACCAATCCAGGGGCAGGGTCGGACTGAAGCTTTCTTT
CDR3: CASSPIQGQGRTEAFF

J: TRBJ1-1
D: TRBD1
V: TRBV28
size: .
DNA: TGTGCCAGCGGGGGGACAGGGGGGAACACTGAAGCTTTCTTT
CDR3: CASGGTGGNTEAFF

J: TRBJ1-1
D: .
V: TRBV30
size: .
DNA: TGTGCCTGGAGACTTCGGGCAGGGGCCACTGAAGCTTTCTTT
CDR3: CAWRLRAGATEAFF

J: TRBJ2-3
D: TRBD2
V: TRBV19
size: .
DNA: TGTGCCAGTACGGGGAGGGAGGCCCCTAGCACAGATACGCAGTATTTT
CDR3: CASTGREAPSTDTQYF

J: TRBJ1-4
D: TRBD1
V: TRBV5-1
size: .
DNA: TGCGCCAGCAGCCGCGGGACAGGGATTGAAAAACTGTTTTTT
CDR3: CASSRGTGIEKLFF

J: TRBJ1-1
D: .
V: TRBV4-2
size: .
DNA: TGTGCCAGCAGCCAAGGGGGCCGGAACACTGAAGCTTTCTTT
CDR3: CASSQGGRNTEAFF

J: TRBJ1-5
D: .
V: TRBV25-1
size: .
DNA: TGTGCCAGCAGTGAGTTTCGGTTGAATCAGCCCCAGCATTTT
CDR3: CASSEFRLNQPQHF

J: TRBJ2-6
D: .
V: TRBV4-2
size: .
DNA: TGTGCCAGCAGCCAAGATCTACAGTCTGGGGCCAACGTCCTGACTTTC
CDR3: CASSQDLQSGANVLTF

J: TRBJ1-5
D: TRBD1
V: TRBV6-5
size: .
DNA: TGTGCCAGCAGGCCGGGACAGTACAGCAATCAGCCCCAGCATTTT
CDR3: CASRPGQYSNQPQHF

J: TRBJ2-7
D: TRBD1
V: TRBV6-5
size: .
DNA: TGTGCCAGCAGACCGGGACAGGGCTACGAGCAGTACTTC
CDR3: CASRPGQGYEQYF

J: TRBJ2-3
D: .
V: TRBV5-5
size: .
DNA: TGTGCCAGCAGCTTGGGTCCAGGGTCATCAGATACGCAGTATTTT
CDR3: CASSLGPGSSDTQYF

J: TRBJ2-2
D: .
V: TRBV11-3
size: .
DNA: TGTGCCAGCAGCCCCGGTTTGAACACCGGGGAGCTGTTTTTT
CDR3: CASSPGLNTGELFF

J: TRBJ1-1
D: .
V: TRBV11-2
size: .
DNA: TGTGCCAGCAGCTCCTACCTCGGTAAAGCTTTCTTT
CDR3: CASSSYLGKAFF

J: TRBJ1-6
D: .
V: TRBV27
size: .
DNA: TGTGCCAGCAGTTCGACAGGATTCAACTATAATTCACCCCTCCACTTT
CDR3: CASSSTGFNYNSPLHF